The rows below give T cell receptor beta chains drawn from one sample of a study of vaccination effects on CD4 cells after COVID-19. Clones were sequenced by immunoSEQ multiplex PCR, and TCRdb holds only the in-frame ones, with some missing. The data hold around 40,000 clones, with around 73% observed a single time. Their antigens are not known. This material consisted of CD4+ T cells from PBMCs cultured with a peptide pool, taken before COVID-19 vaccination. These receptors were collected from a human donor who had a prior SARS-CoV-2 infection. The CDR3 runs from the conserved cysteine through the conserved F or W. Each record gives: D gene, V gene, CDR3 length, J gene, CDR3 protein. D genes are given only for firm matches.

d_call: .; v_call: TRBV11-3; cdr3_length: 16; j_call: TRBJ2-5; cdr3_aa: CASSLWDTEGLQTQYF
d_call: TRBD2; v_call: TRBV5-4; cdr3_length: 14; j_call: TRBJ2-2; cdr3_aa: CASRTSGPGGELFF
d_call: TRBD2; v_call: TRBV24-1; cdr3_length: 18; j_call: TRBJ2-5; cdr3_aa: CATSDLPSGRNFQETQYF
d_call: TRBD1; v_call: TRBV9; cdr3_length: 14; j_call: TRBJ2-7; cdr3_aa: CASSAGTGLYEQYF
d_call: TRBD2; v_call: TRBV4-1; cdr3_length: 21; j_call: TRBJ2-2; cdr3_aa: CASSQGLNGVQGLANTGELFF
d_call: .; v_call: TRBV6-6; cdr3_length: 15; j_call: TRBJ1-4; cdr3_aa: CASSYSTSTNEKLFF
d_call: TRBD2; v_call: TRBV18; cdr3_length: 16; j_call: TRBJ2-1; cdr3_aa: CATYRLAGSFFNEQFF
d_call: TRBD2; v_call: TRBV18; cdr3_length: 18; j_call: TRBJ2-7; cdr3_aa: CASSGPSGLAGKIYEQYF
d_call: .; v_call: TRBV6-5; cdr3_length: 15; j_call: TRBJ2-3; cdr3_aa: CASTPFIGGIDTQYF
d_call: .; v_call: TRBV20-1; cdr3_length: 13; j_call: TRBJ1-4; cdr3_aa: CSASRSAGEKLFF
d_call: TRBD1; v_call: TRBV10-2; cdr3_length: 14; j_call: TRBJ1-1; cdr3_aa: CASKSTGADTEAFF
d_call: .; v_call: TRBV5-1; cdr3_length: 14; j_call: TRBJ1-1; cdr3_aa: CASSSYEENTEAFF
d_call: .; v_call: TRBV4-2; cdr3_length: 17; j_call: TRBJ1-1; cdr3_aa: CASRQTFPGSGGTEAFF
d_call: TRBD2; v_call: TRBV6-6; cdr3_length: 16; j_call: TRBJ2-1; cdr3_aa: CASSYQGTSSYNEQFF
d_call: TRBD2; v_call: TRBV27; cdr3_length: 14; j_call: TRBJ2-1; cdr3_aa: CASRRLAGVNEQFF
d_call: TRBD2; v_call: TRBV6-2/TRBV6-3; cdr3_length: 15; j_call: TRBJ2-3; cdr3_aa: CASSYPTSGSLTQYF
d_call: .; v_call: TRBV18; cdr3_length: 14; j_call: TRBJ1-1; cdr3_aa: CASSPEAGATEAFF
d_call: .; v_call: TRBV18; cdr3_length: 16; j_call: TRBJ2-1; cdr3_aa: CASSPPVVGVRGEQFF
d_call: TRBD1; v_call: TRBV6-5; cdr3_length: 15; j_call: TRBJ1-5; cdr3_aa: CASSYSGQGSAPQHF
d_call: TRBD2; v_call: TRBV5-4; cdr3_length: 15; j_call: TRBJ2-7; cdr3_aa: CASSAPPGLGYEQYF
d_call: TRBD2; v_call: TRBV18; cdr3_length: 15; j_call: TRBJ2-2; cdr3_aa: CASSPSTSDYGELFF
d_call: .; v_call: TRBV7-2; cdr3_length: 17; j_call: TRBJ2-3; cdr3_aa: CASRNRGTFRPADTQYF
d_call: .; v_call: TRBV5-6; cdr3_length: 14; j_call: TRBJ1-5; cdr3_aa: CASSFLYGDGQQHF
d_call: TRBD2; v_call: TRBV6-5; cdr3_length: 14; j_call: TRBJ2-7; cdr3_aa: CASSSPSGSYEQYF
d_call: .; v_call: TRBV3-1/TRBV3-2; cdr3_length: 18; j_call: TRBJ1-5; cdr3_aa: CASSKGSPTPTSNQPQHF
d_call: .; v_call: TRBV9; cdr3_length: 14; j_call: TRBJ2-5; cdr3_aa: CASSPWASAETQYF
d_call: .; v_call: TRBV19; cdr3_length: 14; j_call: TRBJ1-2; cdr3_aa: CASKGPGSYYGYTF
d_call: .; v_call: TRBV5-1; cdr3_length: 13; j_call: TRBJ2-3; cdr3_aa: CASMMAGADTQYF
d_call: TRBD1; v_call: TRBV6-5; cdr3_length: 15; j_call: TRBJ2-7; cdr3_aa: CASSYPGQGNYEQYF
d_call: .; v_call: TRBV11-3; cdr3_length: 13; j_call: TRBJ2-5; cdr3_aa: CASSLGGRETQYF
d_call: .; v_call: TRBV18; cdr3_length: 13; j_call: TRBJ2-1; cdr3_aa: CASSQSSYNEQFF
d_call: TRBD2; v_call: TRBV3-1/TRBV3-2; cdr3_length: 15; j_call: TRBJ2-2; cdr3_aa: CASSLAGANTGELFF
d_call: .; v_call: TRBV20-1; cdr3_length: 16; j_call: TRBJ2-2; cdr3_aa: CSASRLPRGNTGELFF
d_call: TRBD1; v_call: TRBV2; cdr3_length: 14; j_call: TRBJ2-7; cdr3_aa: CASKGDRGLGEQYF
d_call: .; v_call: TRBV5-4; cdr3_length: 13; j_call: TRBJ2-3; cdr3_aa: CASSATSTDTQYF
d_call: TRBD2; v_call: TRBV2; cdr3_length: 13; j_call: TRBJ2-1; cdr3_aa: CATGTSGIYRQFF
d_call: .; v_call: TRBV6-4; cdr3_length: 15; j_call: TRBJ1-1; cdr3_aa: CASSEFWGMNTEAFF
d_call: TRBD2; v_call: TRBV3-1/TRBV3-2; cdr3_length: 17; j_call: TRBJ2-3; cdr3_aa: CASSQPRLAGGGDTQYF
d_call: .; v_call: TRBV28; cdr3_length: 14; j_call: TRBJ2-1; cdr3_aa: CASRPGRPGDEQFF
d_call: TRBD2; v_call: TRBV18; cdr3_length: 17; j_call: TRBJ2-1; cdr3_aa: CASSPRKGSGGPNEQFF
d_call: TRBD1; v_call: TRBV5-5; cdr3_length: 15; j_call: TRBJ1-2; cdr3_aa: CASSREGTGLYGYTF
d_call: .; v_call: TRBV5-1; cdr3_length: 14; j_call: TRBJ2-3; cdr3_aa: CASSPEGSTDTQYF
d_call: TRBD1; v_call: TRBV5-6; cdr3_length: 15; j_call: TRBJ1-4; cdr3_aa: CASSSGQGALEKLFF
d_call: .; v_call: TRBV2; cdr3_length: 12; j_call: TRBJ2-2; cdr3_aa: CASRNDGGELFF
d_call: TRBD2; v_call: TRBV19; cdr3_length: 13; j_call: TRBJ2-1; cdr3_aa: CASGRGVYNEQFF
d_call: .; v_call: TRBV6-5; cdr3_length: 12; j_call: TRBJ2-1; cdr3_aa: CASSLTGDEQFF
d_call: TRBD1; v_call: TRBV7-2; cdr3_length: 17; j_call: TRBJ1-2; cdr3_aa: CASSFAGGWRGRGGYTF
d_call: .; v_call: TRBV6-5; cdr3_length: 15; j_call: TRBJ2-5; cdr3_aa: CASRIPYGAAETQYF
d_call: TRBD2; v_call: TRBV19; cdr3_length: 18; j_call: TRBJ2-7; cdr3_aa: CASSGWGTSGSPTYEQYF
d_call: .; v_call: TRBV9; cdr3_length: 15; j_call: TRBJ1-4; cdr3_aa: CASSGDTSTNEKLFF
d_call: .; v_call: TRBV18; cdr3_length: 13; j_call: TRBJ1-1; cdr3_aa: CASSPPGNTEAFF
d_call: TRBD2; v_call: TRBV29-1; cdr3_length: 16; j_call: TRBJ2-1; cdr3_aa: CSVEVRLAGAVDEQFF
d_call: TRBD1; v_call: TRBV6-2/TRBV6-3; cdr3_length: 12; j_call: TRBJ1-1; cdr3_aa: CASSYRGQPAFF
d_call: .; v_call: TRBV7-9; cdr3_length: 12; j_call: TRBJ2-1; cdr3_aa: CASQDRTNEQFF
d_call: TRBD1; v_call: TRBV2; cdr3_length: 15; j_call: TRBJ1-5; cdr3_aa: CASSGQGASNQPQHF
d_call: TRBD2; v_call: TRBV5-1; cdr3_length: 16; j_call: TRBJ2-5; cdr3_aa: CASSLASGGRQETQYF
d_call: TRBD2; v_call: TRBV12-3/TRBV12-4; cdr3_length: 13; j_call: TRBJ2-7; cdr3_aa: CASSLREAYEQYF
d_call: .; v_call: TRBV11-3; cdr3_length: 16; j_call: TRBJ1-2; cdr3_aa: CASSLDHLASDGGYTF
d_call: TRBD1; v_call: TRBV18; cdr3_length: 13; j_call: TRBJ1-1; cdr3_aa: CASSLSGGTEAFF
d_call: TRBD1; v_call: TRBV19; cdr3_length: 13; j_call: TRBJ1-2; cdr3_aa: CASTLTGTYGYTF